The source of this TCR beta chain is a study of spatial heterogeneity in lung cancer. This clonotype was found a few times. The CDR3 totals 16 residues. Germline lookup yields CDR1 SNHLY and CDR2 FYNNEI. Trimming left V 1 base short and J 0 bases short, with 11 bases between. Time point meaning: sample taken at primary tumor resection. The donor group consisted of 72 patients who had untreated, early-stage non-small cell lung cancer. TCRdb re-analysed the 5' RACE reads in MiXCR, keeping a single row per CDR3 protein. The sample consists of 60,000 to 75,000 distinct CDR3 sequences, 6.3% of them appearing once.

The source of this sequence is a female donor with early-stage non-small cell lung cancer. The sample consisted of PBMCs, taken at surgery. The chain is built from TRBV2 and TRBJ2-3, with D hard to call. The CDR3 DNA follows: TGTGCCAGCAGTGAAGGATTGGCGCAGAGCACAGATACGCAGTATTTT. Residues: CASSEGLAQSTDTQYF. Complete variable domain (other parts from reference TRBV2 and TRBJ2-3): EPEVTQTPSHQVTQMGQEVILRCVPISNHLYFYWYRQILGQKVEFLVSFYNNEISEKSEIFDDQFSVERPDGSNFTLKIRSTKLEDSAMYFCASSEGLAQSTDTQYFGPGTRLTVL.